This passage covers 16 T cell receptor beta chains from one sample sequenced in a study of cytomegalovirus exposure and HLA in healthy donors. PCR amplification relied on 60 Vbeta primers (plus 13 Jbeta primers). Sequencing used immunoSEQ multiplex PCR; TCRdb keeps in-frame clones, though not all of them. The profile covers approximately 170,000 clones, with 70% to 75% appearing a single time and approximately 4.8% taken by the ten largest. Sequencing was carried out using PBMCs. The origin of the receptors is a man between 25 and 39 years old in good health and CMV-seropositive.

J is TRBJ1-2 and V is TRBV7-9, with 9 bases matching TRBD1. Germline lookup yields CDR1 SEHNR and CDR2 FQNEAQ (reference sequence). This CDR3 comprises 17 residues. The ends lost 6 bases at V and 6 bases at J; junction bases unmatched: 17. Written as DNA, the CDR3 is TGTGCCAGCAGACCGTTTCCGGGACAGGGTGTTCGAGATGGCTACACCTTC. Translated, it gives CASRPFPGQGVRDGYTF.

The chain recombines TRBV11-2 with TRBJ2-7; 9 nucleotides align to TRBD1. V dropped 4 bases and J dropped 5; count of bases not matched to a gene: 3. CDR1 and CDR2 (germline): SGHAT, FQNNGV. CDR3 size: 13 residues. This CDR3 is CASSSGQGNEQYF. DNA for the CDR3: TGTGCCAGCAGCTCCGGACAGGGGAACGAGCAGTACTTC.

The CDR3: CASSSPTGLEQYF. The DNA of the CDR3 is TGTGCCAGCAGCTCCCCTACAGGTCTCGAGCAGTACTTC. V and J are TRBV12-1 and TRBJ2-7; the D call of TRBD1 is as the table states it, not checked on the DNA. TRBV12-1 is a pseudogene locus. The CDR3 runs to 13 residues.

This clone was found a few times. The chain uses TRBV18 and TRBJ2-7; possible D gene TRBD1, 6 bases. The germline CDR1 and CDR2 sequences are KGHSH and LQKENI. V was shortened by 5 bases and J by 1 base, with 18 bases between the two germline ends. This CDR3 has 16 residues. The CDR3 sequence is CASSYRESTTSYEQYF. CDR3 coding DNA: TGTGCCAGCTCATACAGGGAAAGCACTACGTCCTACGAGCAGTACTTC.

The chain uses TRBV7-3 and TRBJ2-7; the D gene is possibly TRBD2 (5 bases). Germline assignment: CDR1 SGHTA and CDR2 FQGTGA. This CDR3 has 13 residues. V was shortened by 4 bases and J by 7 bases, with 14 bases between the two germline ends. CDR3 residues: CASSWRTRGEQYF. DNA for the CDR3: TGTGCCAGCAGCTGGAGAACCCGCGGGGAGCAGTACTTC.

The chain carries TRBV29-1 and TRBJ2-6, with 7 bases lining up with TRBD1. The V segment lost 8 bases and the J segment 0 bases; nucleotides outside the gene matches: 7. Germline V gene sequence: CDR1 SQVTM, CDR2 ANQGSEA. The CDR3 has 15 residues. The CDR3 region is CSTGTATSGANVLTF. Written as DNA, the CDR3 is TGCAGCACTGGGACAGCGACCTCTGGGGCCAACGTCCTGACTTTC.

This chain connects TRBV13 to TRBJ2-1; 10 bases are a match to TRBD1. Germline CDR1 PRHDT, CDR2 FYEKMQ (reference sequence). The CDR3 spans 17 residues. V lost 5 bases, J lost 7 bases, and 14 bases stayed unmatched. The CDR3 bases are TGTGCCAGCAGCCCCCGCTGGGGGGACAGGGGATTGAATGAGCAGTTCTTC. Translated: CASSPRWGDRGLNEQFF.

This clone has more than one count but fewer than ten. This chain links TRBV30 with TRBJ2-7; maybe TRBD1 (6 bases). V lost 5 bases, J lost 3 bases, and 20 bases lay in between. CDR3 size: 15 residues. Germline CDR1 reads GTSNPN; CDR2 reads SVGIG (reference sequence). In DNA form, the CDR3 reads TGTGCCTGGGCCCCTCGGACAGTCGTCTACTACGAGCAGTACTTC. This gives the protein CAWAPRTVVYYEQYF.

This rearrangement joins TRBV5-6 to TRBJ2-1, with 7 bases identical to TRBD2. Trimming cost V 2 bases and J 8 bases; bases outside gene matches: 10. The germline CDR1 and CDR2 sequences are SGHDT and YYEEEE. The CDR3 loop spans 15 amino acids. The CDR3, as DNA: TGTGCCAGCAGCTTCTCGGGGAGGGCGGTTGATGAGCAGTTCTTC. Translation gives CASSFSGRAVDEQFF.

The chain couples TRBV7-9 to TRBJ2-5; 13 nucleotides match TRBD2. The J call may be incorrect, as the DNA end agrees better with TRBJ2-7. CDR1 is SEHNR and CDR2 is FQNEAQ in the germline V gene (reference sequence). The CDR3 extends over 16 amino acids. CDR3 DNA: TGTGCCAGCAGCTCTGGGACTAGCGGGGTCTCCTACGAGCAGTACTTC. It codes for CASSSGTSGVSYEQYF.

V and J are TRBV7-9 and TRBJ2-2, with D unresolved. CDR1 is SEHNR and CDR2 is FQNEAQ in the germline V gene (reference sequence). With 2 bases removed from V and 2 bases from J, the gap between germline ends came to 15 bases. The CDR3 totals 17 residues. The CDR3 loop is CASSLKPTGENTGELFF. Here the CDR3 DNA reads TGTGCCAGCAGCTTAAAACCAACCGGAGAAAACACCGGGGAGCTGTTTTTT.

V and J are TRBV9 and TRBJ2-1; 8 positions agree with TRBD2. With 0 bases clipped from V and 10 bases from J, the junction kept 6 bases outside the gene matches. Germline V gene lookup returns CDR1 SGDLS and CDR2 YYNGEE. This CDR3 comprises 14 residues. CDR3 protein: CASSVDGGAREQFF. CDR3 DNA sequence: TGTGCCAGCAGCGTAGACGGGGGGGCCAGGGAGCAGTTCTTC.

The chain recombines TRBV28 with TRBJ2-3; 9 nucleotides line up with TRBD1. This CDR3 contains 15 residues. V shed 6 bases, J shed 2 bases, and the junction held 6 bases outside the gene matches. CDR1 and CDR2 (germline): MDHEN, SYDVKM. The CDR3 sequence: CASSQQGAYTDTQYF. For the CDR3, the DNA is TGTGCCAGCAGCCAACAGGGGGCTTACACAGATACGCAGTATTTT.

The rearrangement joins TRBV6-5 to TRBJ1-5; tentative D call: TRBD1 (6 bases). Trimming stripped 4 bases from V and 0 bases from J, with 10 bases between. Germline lookup yields CDR1 MNHEY and CDR2 SVGAGI. This CDR3 is built from 15 residues. CDR3 nucleotides: TGTGCCAGCAGTTCCTCGGGGGCTAGCAATCAGCCCCAGCATTTT. It is translated as CASSSSGASNQPQHF.

A few counts support this clone. The V gene is TRBV5-1, the J gene TRBJ2-2; weak D call: TRBD2 (6 bases). V dropped 4 bases and J dropped 8 bases, with 15 bases sitting between them. The CDR3 is 14 residues long. Germline V lookup: CDR1 SGHRS, CDR2 YFSETQ. The CDR3 region is CASSTPTSPGELFF. The DNA for the CDR3 is TGCGCCAGCAGCACCCCGACTAGTCCGGGGGAGCTGTTTTTT.

Turning to this clone: The junction shows a germline mismatch at one end, possibly a read error. The chain uses TRBV15 and TRBJ2-2; 9 nucleotides match TRBD1. The CDR3 runs to 17 residues. Germline V gene data show CDR1 as LNHNV and CDR2 as YYDKDF (reference sequence). The CDR3 loop is CATSKGTGNLNSGELFF. The CDR3 coding sequence is TGTGCCACCAGCAAAGGGACAGGGAATTTGAACTCCGGGGAGCTGTTTTTT.